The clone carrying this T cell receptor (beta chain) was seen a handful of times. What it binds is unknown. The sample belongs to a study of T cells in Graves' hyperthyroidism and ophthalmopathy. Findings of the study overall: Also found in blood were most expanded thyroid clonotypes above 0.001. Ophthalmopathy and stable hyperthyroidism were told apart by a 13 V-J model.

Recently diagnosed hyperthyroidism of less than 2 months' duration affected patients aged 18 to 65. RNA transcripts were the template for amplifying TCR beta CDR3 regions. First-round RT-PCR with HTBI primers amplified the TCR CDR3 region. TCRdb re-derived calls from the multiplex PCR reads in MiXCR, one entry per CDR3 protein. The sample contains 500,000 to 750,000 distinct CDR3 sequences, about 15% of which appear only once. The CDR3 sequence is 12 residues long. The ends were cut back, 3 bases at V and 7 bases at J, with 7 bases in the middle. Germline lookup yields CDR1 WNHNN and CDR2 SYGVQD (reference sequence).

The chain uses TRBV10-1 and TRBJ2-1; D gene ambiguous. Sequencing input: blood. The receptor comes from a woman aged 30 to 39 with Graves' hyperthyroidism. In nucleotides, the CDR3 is TGCGCCAGCAGTGACGGCGGAAATGAGCAGTTCTTC. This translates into CASSDGGNEQFF.